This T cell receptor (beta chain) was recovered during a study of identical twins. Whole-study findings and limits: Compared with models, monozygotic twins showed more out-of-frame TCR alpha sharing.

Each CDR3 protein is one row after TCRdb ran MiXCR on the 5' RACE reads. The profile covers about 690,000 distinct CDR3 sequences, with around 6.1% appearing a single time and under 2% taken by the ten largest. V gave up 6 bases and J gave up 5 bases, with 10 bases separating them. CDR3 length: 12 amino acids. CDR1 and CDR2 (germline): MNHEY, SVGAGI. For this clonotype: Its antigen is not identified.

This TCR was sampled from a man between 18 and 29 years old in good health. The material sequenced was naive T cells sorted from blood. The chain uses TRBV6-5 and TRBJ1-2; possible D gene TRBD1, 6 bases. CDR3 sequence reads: CASSPGEYGYTF. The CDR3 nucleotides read TGTGCCAGCAGCCCAGGGGAGTATGGCTACACCTTC.